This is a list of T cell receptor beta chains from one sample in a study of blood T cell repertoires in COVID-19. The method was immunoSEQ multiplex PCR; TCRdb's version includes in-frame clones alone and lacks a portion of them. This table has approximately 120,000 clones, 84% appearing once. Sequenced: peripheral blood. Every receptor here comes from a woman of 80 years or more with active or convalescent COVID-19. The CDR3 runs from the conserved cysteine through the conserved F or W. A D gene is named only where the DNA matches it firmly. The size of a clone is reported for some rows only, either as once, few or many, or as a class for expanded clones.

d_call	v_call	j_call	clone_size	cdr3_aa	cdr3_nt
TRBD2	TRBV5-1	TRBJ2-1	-	CASTRTSGLYNEQFF	TGCGCCAGCACTCGGACTAGCGGGCTATACAATGAGCAGTTCTTC
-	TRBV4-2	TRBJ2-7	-	CASSQGLDYEQYF	TGTGCCAGCAGCCAGGGACTTGACTACGAGCAGTACTTC
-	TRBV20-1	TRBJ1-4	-	CSASWGQNEKLFF	TGCAGTGCTAGTTGGGGGCAAAATGAAAAACTGTTTTTT
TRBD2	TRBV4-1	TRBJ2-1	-	CASSPIFGLAGGLYSYNEQFF	TGCGCCAGCAGCCCGATCTTTGGACTAGCGGGAGGGCTATACTCCTACAATGAGCAGTTCTTC
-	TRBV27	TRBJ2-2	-	CASSLLLRTHPRGWGELFF	TGTGCCAGCAGTTTACTCCTCCGGACCCATCCTCGGGGTTGGGGGGAGCTGTTTTTT
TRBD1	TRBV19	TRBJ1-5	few	CASRIEDRSYQPQHF	TGTGCCAGTAGGATAGAGGACAGGAGCTATCAGCCCCAGCATTTT
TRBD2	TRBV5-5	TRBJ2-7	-	CASRESGRFLYEQYF	TGTGCCAGCAGAGAAAGCGGGAGGTTTCTCTACGAGCAGTACTTC
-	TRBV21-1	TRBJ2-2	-	CASTLPRQGHTGELFF	TGTGCCAGTACCCTCCCCCGGCAGGGGCACACCGGGGAGCTGTTTTTT
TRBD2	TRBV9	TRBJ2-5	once	CASSVATGGTIGQETQYF	TGTGCCAGCAGCGTAGCTACGGGGGGGACTATAGGGCAAGAGACCCAGTACTTC
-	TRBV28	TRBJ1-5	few	CASSLRGFSSNQPQHF	TGTGCCAGCAGTTTAAGGGGGTTTTCGAGCAATCAGCCCCAGCATTTT
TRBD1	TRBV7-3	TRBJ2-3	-	CASSPRQGEDTQYF	TGTGCCAGCAGCCCTCGACAGGGGGAAGATACGCAGTATTTT
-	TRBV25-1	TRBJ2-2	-	CASSRAGELFF	TGTGCCAGCAGTCGGGCCGGGGAGCTGTTTTTT
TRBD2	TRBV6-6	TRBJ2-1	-	CAIDSGRAYNEQFF	TGTGCCATCGACAGCGGGAGGGCGTACAATGAGCAGTTCTTC
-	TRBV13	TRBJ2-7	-	CASSPSPGNYEQYF	TGTGCCAGCAGCCCCTCGCCGGGGAACTACGAGCAGTACTTC
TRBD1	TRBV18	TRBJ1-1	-	CASSPGQGSTEAFF	TGTGCCAGCTCACCTGGACAGGGTAGCACTGAAGCTTTCTTT